The rows below give T cell receptor beta chains drawn from one sample of a study of blood T cell repertoires in COVID-19. Assay: immunoSEQ multiplex PCR; the TCRdb copy retains only in-frame clones and omits some. The table records about 180,000 clones, roughly 84% of them present only once. Sequences were obtained from peripheral blood. These receptors were obtained from a person between 70 and 80 years old with COVID-19, enrolled during active disease. Each CDR3 is given without its conserved first and last residue. The order of the fields is J gene, clone size, V gene, CDR3 protein. Not every row has a clone size; where given, it reads once, few, many or a size class.

>TRBJ2-2|.|TRBV7-2
ASSSAPGLATTGELF
>TRBJ2-3|.|TRBV4-1
ASSQASSGTDTQY
>TRBJ2-1|once|TRBV28
ASSPLTSGHYNEQF
>TRBJ2-1|.|TRBV4-2
ASSSRTSGVNNEQF
>TRBJ1-1|.|TRBV18
ASSPQGVRAEAF
>TRBJ1-2|.|TRBV6-6
ASSLTLNYGYT
>TRBJ1-3|.|TRBV30
AWTTGQVRSGNTIY
>TRBJ1-1|.|TRBV9
ASSVTDRGGTEAF
>TRBJ2-7|.|TRBV6-2/TRBV6-3
ASSYSRQGAYEQY
>TRBJ2-3|.|TRBV5-1
ASSSGRTGSTDTQY
>TRBJ1-1|.|TRBV19
ASSSTVNTEAF
>TRBJ2-3|.|TRBV14
ASDPGQGADTQY
>TRBJ2-7|.|TRBV18
ASSPPTSSYEQY
>TRBJ2-3|.|TRBV27
ASSRVGRTDTQY
>TRBJ1-3|.|TRBV5-1
ASSSHRDSGNTIY
>TRBJ2-1|.|TRBV19
ASASGSYNEQF
>TRBJ2-7|.|TRBV6-6
ASFSGTGSYEQY
>TRBJ1-1|few|TRBV28
ASRSTAMNTEAF
>TRBJ1-2|few|TRBV29-1
SVWENYGYT
>TRBJ2-5|.|TRBV3-1/TRBV3-2
ASTQDRWETQY
>TRBJ1-2|.|TRBV6-6
ASSPGTGTGGYT
>TRBJ1-3|once|TRBV28
ASSSPGTASGNTIY
>TRBJ2-3|.|TRBV2
ASRQLAGLGTDTQY
>TRBJ2-7|.|TRBV4-2
ASSTTAAEQY
>TRBJ2-5|.|TRBV7-7
ASSPDRLSETQY
>TRBJ2-7|once|TRBV7-6
ASGQGVYEQY
>TRBJ1-2|.|TRBV28
ASSVQSPGYT
>TRBJ1-2|.|TRBV24-1
ATSLGADYGYT
>TRBJ1-1|.|TRBV7-2
ASSLGGGGALNTEAF
>TRBJ1-3|.|TRBV28
ASSLVAGQVSGNTIY
>TRBJ2-2|.|TRBV18
ASRVATGSNTGELF
>TRBJ1-1|.|TRBV19
ASSIGGRMMNTEAF
>TRBJ2-7|.|TRBV7-2
ASSLAGTAYEQY
>TRBJ1-6|.|TRBV7-8
ASSSMDRGSYNSPLH
>TRBJ2-7|.|TRBV2
ASSERGYEQY
>TRBJ1-1|.|TRBV20-1
SAKLRYEAF
>TRBJ1-2|.|TRBV29-1
SVGQGIDYGYT
>TRBJ2-3|.|TRBV27
ASSLSGFDTQY
>TRBJ2-3|.|TRBV5-4
ASSSTGTDTQY
>TRBJ2-2|.|TRBV7-3
ASSHGGLAGRTGELF